The 26 T cell receptor beta chains reported below all come from one sample, sequenced in a study of beta chain features in type 1 diabetes (dated by TCRdb to 2016 to 2019). General conclusions and limits of the study: Type 1 diabetes patients showed a moderate but significant shortening of TCRB CDR3 length in all four CD4+ subsets.

No antigens are known for them. Libraries were prepared through the immunoSEQ multiplex PCR assay. The entire isolated RNA was reverse transcribed using the High Capacity cDNA Reverse Transcription Kit, and thus expressed TCRB transcripts were sequenced. Held by TCRdb, this immuneACCESS table contains in-frame sequences only and omits some clones. Under half of the omission traces to an unresolved V gene where checked; the cause of the rest is unknown. In this sample the table shows a few hundred thousand clones, around 12% of which occur a single time. The ten largest account for around 0.01% of the sample. Sequencing was done on a sample of naive CD4+ T cells from blood. This specimen's cell subset or site label, per the study, means: true naive CD4+ T cells. The source is a woman between 18 and 29 years old with type 1 diabetes.

V usage is TRBV9 and J usage is TRBJ2-2, with a weak D call TRBD2 (7 bases). The germline V gene encodes CDR1 SGDLS and CDR2 YYNGEE. Trimming pared 1 base from V and 3 bases from J, leaving 10 bases between. The CDR3 totals 15 residues. The CDR3 loop reads CASSVPGGDTGELFF. CDR3 coding DNA: TGTGCCAGCAGCGTACCGGGGGGCGACACCGGGGAGCTGTTTTTT. The variable domain in full, completed from reference TRBV9 and TRBJ2-2, reads DSGVTQTPKHLITATGQRVTLRCSPRSGDLSVYWYQQSLDQGLQFLIQYYNGEERAKGNILERFSAQQFPDLHSELNLSSLELGDSALYFCASSVPGGDTGELFFGEGSRLTVL.

This clone has a handful of counts. This chain uses TRBV11-3 with TRBJ2-2; a possible D gene is TRBD2 (6 bases). The germline V and J ends were trimmed by 6 bases and 4 bases, with 18 bases remaining between them. Germline CDR1 and CDR2: SGHNT and YENEEA. The CDR3 covers 16 residues. DNA of the CDR3: TGTGCCAGCAGACATGGCTTTCGGGAGCGCACCGGGGAGCTGTTTTTT. This gives the protein CASRHGFRERTGELFF. The full variable domain, with the rest looked up from reference TRBV11-3 and TRBJ2-2, is EAGVVQSPRYKIIEKKQPVAFWCNPISGHNTLYWYLQNLGQGPELLIRYENEEAVDDSQLPKDRFSAERLKGVDSTLKIQPAELGDSAVYLCASRHGFRERTGELFFGEGSRLTVL.

The chain carries TRBV6-5 and TRBJ2-5; D uncertain. CDR1 is MNHEY, CDR2 SVGAGI, per germline. The CDR3 sequence is 13 residues long. The V gene lost 3 bases and the J gene lost 5 bases, with 10 bases spanning the gap. This chain's CDR3 is CASSYERRETQYF. The CDR3 coding sequence is TGTGCCAGCAGTTATGAGCGTCGCGAGACCCAGTACTTC.

The table lists this clone with a few counts. The chain couples TRBV21-1 to TRBJ2-7; the D segment call TRBD1 is taken from the table without a DNA check. TRBV21-1 is a known pseudogene. This CDR3 is built from 9 residues. CDR3 bases: TGTGCCAGCATGGGCGCGCAGTACTTC. It specifies CASMGAQYF.

The chain links TRBV4-3 to TRBJ2-3; 11 bases match TRBD2. This CDR3 spans 20 amino acids. Germline V gene lookup returns CDR1 LGHNA and CDR2 YSLEER. Trimming cost V 0 bases and J 1 base; bases outside gene matches: 12. The CDR3 spells CASSQELGIAGGPGTDTQYF. In nucleotides, the CDR3 is TGCGCCAGCAGCCAAGAATTGGGGATAGCGGGGGGGCCTGGCACAGATACGCAGTATTTT.

The CDR3 DNA reads as TGTGCCAGCAGCTCCCGGACAGGCCCCTACAATGAGCAGTTCTTC. Its protein is CASSSRTGPYNEQFF. This chain joins TRBV5-8 and TRBJ2-1; 7 bases match TRBD1. CDR1 and CDR2 from the germline V gene are SGHTS and YDEGEE. V lost 3 bases and J lost 2; bases outside the gene matches: 5. The CDR3 is 15 residues long.

This clone showed up just a few times. The V gene is TRBV21-1, the J gene TRBJ1-2; TRBD1, the table's D call, lacks a check against the DNA. TRBV21-1 constitutes a pseudogene. The CDR3 runs to 17 residues. CDR3 protein: CASSKGRRTAPNYGYTF. The CDR3 DNA is TGTGCCAGCAGCAAAGGGCGGAGGACAGCTCCTAACTATGGCTACACCTTC.

Of note for this clone: At one of its ends the junction is not consistent with the germline gene, which may arise from a read error. V is TRBV7-7 and J is TRBJ2-3; no firm D call. The CDR3 length is 17 residues. CDR1 is SSHAT and CDR2 is FNYEAQ in the germline V gene (reference sequence). CDR3 residues: CASSPSFGSGSTDTQYF. CDR3 coding DNA: TGTGCTAGCAGCCCCTCTTTCGGTTCCGGGAGCACAGATACGCAGTATTTT.

The genes are TRBV28 and TRBJ2-3; TRBD2 might be the D (5 bases). Trimming took 5 bases from V and 6 from J, leaving 12 bases between them. The germline gives CDR1 MDHEN, CDR2 SYDVKM. CDR3 length: 13 residues. The CDR3: CASSAGRPDTQYF. CDR3 coding DNA: TGTGCCAGCAGTGCGGGCCGGCCGGATACGCAGTATTTT.

The sample holds a few counts of this clone. V usage is TRBV2 and J usage is TRBJ2-3, with D tentatively TRBD2 (6 bases). Trimming took 4 bases from V and 4 from J, leaving 9 bases between them. There are 13 residues in the CDR3. Germline V gene data show CDR1 as SNHLY and CDR2 as FYNNEI. This chain's CDR3 is CASSAPGADTQYF. CDR3 sequence (DNA): TGTGCCAGCAGTGCCCCGGGGGCAGATACGCAGTATTTT.

The rearrangement links TRBV9 to TRBJ2-1; the match to TRBD2 covers 12 bases. CDR3 length equals 21 residues. CDR1 is SGDLS, CDR2 YYNGEE, per germline. The V and J ends lost 3 bases and 7 bases, in that order; junction bases with no gene match: 23. CDR3 region: CASSAQPTGTSGSRRGNEQFF. The CDR3 DNA reads as TGTGCCAGCAGCGCCCAGCCGACCGGGACTAGCGGGTCCCGCAGGGGAAATGAGCAGTTCTTC.

Here the CDR3 DNA reads TGTGCCAGCAGTTTCTCCCGACAGATCCAACAAGAGACCCAGTACTTC. Translated: CASSFSRQIQQETQYF. The chain combines TRBV28 with TRBJ2-5; the D gene is possibly TRBD1 (5 bases). The ends were cut back, 3 bases at V and 2 bases at J, with 16 bases in the middle. This CDR3 contains 16 residues. Germline V gives CDR1 MDHEN, CDR2 SYDVKM.

This chain links TRBV28 with TRBJ1-5, with D tentatively TRBD1 (6 bases). The V gene lost 6 bases and the J gene lost 6 bases, with 15 bases spanning the gap. The CDR3 length is 14 residues. CDR1 and CDR2 (germline): MDHEN, SYDVKM. The CDR3, as DNA: TGTGCCAGCAGGACACAGGGATCAGGTCAGCCCCAGCATTTT. Translation: CASRTQGSGQPQHF.

This clone was counted only a few times. The gene calls are TRBV30 and TRBJ2-2; D is undetermined. The germline V and J ends were trimmed by 3 bases and 6 bases, with 11 bases remaining between them. Per germline, CDR1 GTSNPN and CDR2 SVGIG (reference sequence). The CDR3 runs to 13 residues. CDR3 loop: CAWSPQVAGELFF. The CDR3 DNA is TGTGCCTGGAGCCCTCAGGTCGCCGGGGAGCTGTTTTTT.

This clone was found a few times. This chain uses TRBV7-2 with TRBJ2-3; D unclear. Germline V lookup: CDR1 SGHTA, CDR2 FQGNSA. CDR3 length: 12 amino acids. Trimming removed 7 bases at V and 2 bases at J, with 7 bases between. The CDR3 is CASTSVTDTQYF. The CDR3 DNA sequence: TGTGCCAGCACTTCGGTCACAGATACGCAGTATTTT.

This clone was recorded a few times. The chain employs TRBV11-2 and TRBJ1-1; the match to TRBD1 covers 7 bases. With V trimmed by 0 bases and J by 9 bases, 13 bases remained unmatched. Looked up from germline, CDR1 is SGHAT and CDR2 is FQNNGV. The CDR3 loop spans 16 amino acids. Here the CDR3 DNA reads TGTGCCAGCAGCTTAGATCTCCATGGCGAACAGGGGAAAGCTTTCTTT. Amino acid sequence: CASSLDLHGEQGKAFF.

A few counts support this clone. As DNA, the CDR3 is TGTGCCAGCGCACAGGTCCTCTCTGGAAACACCATATATTTT. Its translation is CASAQVLSGNTIYF. The chain has TRBV9 and TRBJ1-3; D is perhaps TRBD1 (5 bases). Germline V gene data show CDR1 as SGDLS and CDR2 as YYNGEE. This CDR3 region has 14 residues. Trimming removed 7 bases from V and 0 bases from J, with 11 bases in between.

The chain combines TRBV9 with TRBJ2-1; 9 bases match TRBD2. CDR3 size: 15 residues. The trim removed 5 bases at V and 2 bases at J, leaving 5 bases unmatched. CDR1 is SGDLS and CDR2 is YYNGEE in the germline V gene. In DNA, the CDR3 is TGTGCCAGCAGTCTTAGCGGGAGTACCTACAATGAGCAGTTCTTC. Protein product: CASSLSGSTYNEQFF.

This clone was counted only a few times. This sequence joins TRBV30 and TRBJ1-1; TRBD1 matches at 7 bases. V shed 5 bases and J 1 base; nucleotides not matched to a gene: 7. The germline CDR1 and CDR2 sequences are GTSNPN and SVGIG (reference sequence). The CDR3 runs to 14 residues. This chain's CDR3 is CAWQRDSSNTEAFF. CDR3 sequence (DNA): TGTGCCTGGCAGAGGGACAGTTCGAACACTGAAGCTTTCTTT. The full variable domain, completed using reference TRBV30 and TRBJ1-1, is SQTIHQWPATLVQPVGSPLSLECTVEGTSNPNLYWYRQAAGRGLQLLFYSVGIGQISSEVPQNLSASRPQDRQFILSSKKLLLSDSGFYLCAWQRDSSNTEAFFGQGTRLTVV.

This clone was observed a few times. The chain combines TRBV5-5 with TRBJ2-1, with D possibly matching TRBD1 (5 bases). V lost 4 bases to trimming and J lost 6 bases, with 17 bases between them. The CDR3 is 15 residues long. Germline assignment: CDR1 SGHKS and CDR2 YYEKEE (reference sequence). In DNA, the CDR3 is TGTGCCAGCAGCCGGCCTCAGGGATGGAGCAATGAGCAGTTCTTC. Translating it yields CASSRPQGWSNEQFF.

This chain joins TRBV25-1 and TRBJ2-3, with D unresolved. The CDR3 covers 14 residues. Per the germline V gene, CDR1 is MGHDK and CDR2 is SYGVNS. The ends were cut back, 5 bases at V and 1 base at J, with 10 bases in the middle. CDR3 sequence reads: CASSYDAGTDTQYF. DNA of the CDR3: TGTGCCAGCAGTTATGACGCGGGCACAGATACGCAGTATTTT.

In its sample, this clone was seen a few times. The rearrangement uses TRBV4-3 and TRBJ2-1; 8 bases match TRBD2. The CDR3 totals 16 residues. The V gene end was trimmed by 0 bases and the J gene end by 6 bases; junction bases not matched to a gene: 7. CDR1 and CDR2 from the germline V gene are LGHNA and YSLEER. The CDR3 loop reads CASSQDRAGGTNEQFF. In DNA, the CDR3 is TGCGCCAGCAGCCAAGATCGGGCGGGGGGTACCAATGAGCAGTTCTTC.

This clone was picked up a small number of times. The CDR3 bases are TGTGCCACCAGCAGAGAGACATCGGAAGACATTCAGTACTTC. Translation: CATSRETSEDIQYF. This sequence joins TRBV15 and TRBJ2-4; D is ambiguous. Germline CDR1 reads LNHNV; CDR2 reads YYDKDF (reference sequence). The CDR3 contains 14 residues. The ends were cut back, 0 bases at V and 8 bases at J, with 11 bases in the middle.

This chain joins TRBV5-5 and TRBJ2-5, with TRBD2 matching 9 bases. The germline V gene encodes CDR1 SGHKS and CDR2 YYEKEE (reference sequence). J was trimmed by 4 bases and V by 2 bases; bases with no gene match: 9. This CDR3 has 16 amino acids. The CDR3 reads CASSFIAGDGVETQYF. The CDR3 nucleotides read TGTGCCAGCAGCTTTATAGCGGGAGACGGTGTAGAGACCCAGTACTTC.

The gene calls are TRBV4-2 and TRBJ2-3; perhaps TRBD1 as D (6 bases). With 0 bases removed from V and 5 bases from J, the gap between germline ends came to 12 bases. The germline CDR1 and CDR2 sequences are LGHNA and YNFKEQ. The CDR3 has 15 amino acids. The DNA for the CDR3 is TGTGCCAGCAGCCAAGATCACACAGGGCGAGATACGCAGTATTTT. This encodes CASSQDHTGRDTQYF.

The CDR3 DNA sequence: TGTGCCAGCAGCTTGGCTAGCGGGACGAAGACCCAGTACTTC. It specifies CASSLASGTKTQYF. This rearrangement joins TRBV5-8 to TRBJ2-5; TRBD2 aligns across 9 bases. CDR3 length equals 14 residues. Germline-derived CDR1 and CDR2 are SGHTS and YDEGEE. The V gene end was trimmed by 0 bases and the J gene end by 6 bases; junction bases not matched to a gene: 3. The variable domain in full, with the rest retrieved from reference TRBV5-8 and TRBJ2-5, is EAGVTQSPTHLIKTRGQQATLRCSPISGHTSVYWYQQALGLGLQFLLWYDEGEERNRGNFPPRFSGRQFPNYSSELNVNALELEDSALYLCASSLASGTKTQYFGPGTRLLVL.